This record concerns one TCR beta chain sequence. One junction end does not reproduce the germline sequence, and a read error may be involved. Seattle patients were enrolled during active infection and followed longitudinally. Authors' methods: Reference gene primer amplification yielded estimated nucleated cell counts. Data came from immunoSEQ multiplex PCR; TCRdb stores just in-frame clones and leaves some out. V and J calls and clone size are as listed in that table; D and trimming were resolved from the DNA. The data contain around 100,000 clones, approximately 74% of them seen just once; the ten biggest clones take up 3% to 4%. This sample stems from a study of blood T cell repertoires in COVID-19. In the study overall: Acute-phase and convalescent COVID-19 samples originated in the United States, Italy and Spain. The cDNA or gDNA used as material had been derived from T cells, B-cell-depleted T cells, or PBMCs.

Source material: peripheral blood. This clonotype was sampled from a man in his 70s with COVID-19, enrolled during active disease.

The CDR3 loop reads CASSLNRADGELFF. In DNA, the CDR3 is TGTGCTAGCAGCTTAAACAGGGCGGACGGGGAGCTGTTTTTT. The V gene is TRBV7-7, the J gene TRBJ2-2; a possible D gene is TRBD1 (6 bases). From germline, CDR1 is SSHAT and CDR2 FNYEAQ (reference sequence). The CDR3 loop spans 14 amino acids.